In its sample, the clone carrying this T cell receptor (beta chain) was seen a few times. Its cognate antigen is unknown. CDR3 length equals 15 residues. Germline V gene lookup returns CDR1 LGHNA and CDR2 YNFKEQ. Trimming took off 1 base at V and 0 bases at J, with 4 bases between the two ends. This sample was taken from a study of cytotoxic CD8 clonotypes in ibrutinib-treated CLL. Whole-study context: Treatment had run for a median about 12 months, range 6 to 36, when response samples were taken. Study-level results: With treatment, public clonotypes, which were uncommon, either contracted or remained stable.

Depth targeted 1 in 200,000 to 1 in 1 million T cells, averaging around 10x coverage per clonotype. Clones were read by immunoSEQ multiplex PCR, and TCRdb kept only the in-frame ones, dropping some. The repertoire holds 110,000 to 150,000 clones, with 70% to 80% as singletons. The sample was PBMCs, taken after 24 months of ibrutinib treatment. This TCR came from a human donor with chronic lymphocytic leukemia. The chain uses TRBV4-2 and TRBJ2-6; no clear D. CDR3 sequence: CASSQVTSGANVLTF. The CDR3 nucleotides read TGTGCCAGCAGCCAAGTAACCTCTGGGGCCAACGTCCTGACTTTC.